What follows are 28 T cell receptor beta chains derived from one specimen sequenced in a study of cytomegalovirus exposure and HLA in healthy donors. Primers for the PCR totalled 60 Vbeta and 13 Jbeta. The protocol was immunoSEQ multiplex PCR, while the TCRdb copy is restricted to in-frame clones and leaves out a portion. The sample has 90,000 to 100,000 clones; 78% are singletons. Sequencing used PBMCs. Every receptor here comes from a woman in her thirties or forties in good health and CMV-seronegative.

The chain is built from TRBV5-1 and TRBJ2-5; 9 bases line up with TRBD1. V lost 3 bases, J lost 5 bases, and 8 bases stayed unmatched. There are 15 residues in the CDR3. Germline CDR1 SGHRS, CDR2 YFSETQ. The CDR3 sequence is CASSSTGTGRETQYF. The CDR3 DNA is TGCGCCAGCAGCTCGACCGGGACAGGGAGGGAGACCCAGTACTTC. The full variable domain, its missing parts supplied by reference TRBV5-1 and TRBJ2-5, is KAGVTQTPRYLIKTRGQQVTLSCSPISGHRSVSWYQQTPGQGLQFLFEYFSETQRNKGNFPGRFSGRQFSNSRSEMNVSTLELGDSALYLCASSSTGTGRETQYFGPGTRLLVL.

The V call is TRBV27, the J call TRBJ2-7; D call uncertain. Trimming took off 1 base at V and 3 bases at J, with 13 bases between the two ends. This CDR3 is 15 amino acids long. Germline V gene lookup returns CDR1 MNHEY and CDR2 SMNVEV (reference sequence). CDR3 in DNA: TGTGCCAGCAGTTTATACTCAACCCAACTCTACGAGCAGTACTTC. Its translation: CASSLYSTQLYEQYF.

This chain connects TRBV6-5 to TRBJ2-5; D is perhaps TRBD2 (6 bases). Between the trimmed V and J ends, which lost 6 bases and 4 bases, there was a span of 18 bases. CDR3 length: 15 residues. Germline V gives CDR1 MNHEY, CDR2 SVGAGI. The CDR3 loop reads CASSSGTLGGETQYF. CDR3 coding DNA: TGTGCCAGCAGCTCCGGGACCCTGGGAGGAGAGACCCAGTACTTC.

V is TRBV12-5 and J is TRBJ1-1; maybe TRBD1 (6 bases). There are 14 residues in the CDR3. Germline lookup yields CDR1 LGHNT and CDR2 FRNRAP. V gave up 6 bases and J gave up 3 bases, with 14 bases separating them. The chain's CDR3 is CASGRDTGYTEAFF. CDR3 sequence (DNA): TGTGCTAGTGGAAGGGACACCGGGTACACTGAAGCTTTCTTT.

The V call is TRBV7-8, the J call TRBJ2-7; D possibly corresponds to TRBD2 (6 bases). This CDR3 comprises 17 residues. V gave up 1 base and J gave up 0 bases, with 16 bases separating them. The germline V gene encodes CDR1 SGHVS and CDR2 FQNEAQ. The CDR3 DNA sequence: TGTGCCAGCAGCTTAGATTCCAAGCGGGTAATCTCCTACGAGCAGTACTTC. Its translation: CASSLDSKRVISYEQYF.

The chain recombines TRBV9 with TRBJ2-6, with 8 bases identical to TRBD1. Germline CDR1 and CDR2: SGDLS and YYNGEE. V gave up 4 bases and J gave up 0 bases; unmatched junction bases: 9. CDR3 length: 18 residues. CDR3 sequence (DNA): TGTGCCAGCAGCCGACGGACAGGGTCTGTCTCTGGGGCCAACGTCCTGACTTTC. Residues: CASSRRTGSVSGANVLTF.

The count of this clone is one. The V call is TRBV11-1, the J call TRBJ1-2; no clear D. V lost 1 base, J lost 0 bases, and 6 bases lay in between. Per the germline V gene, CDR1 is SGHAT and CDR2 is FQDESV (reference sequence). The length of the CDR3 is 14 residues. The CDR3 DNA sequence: TGTGCCAGCAGCTTAGTTAATGCTAACTATGGCTACACCTTC. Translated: CASSLVNANYGYTF.

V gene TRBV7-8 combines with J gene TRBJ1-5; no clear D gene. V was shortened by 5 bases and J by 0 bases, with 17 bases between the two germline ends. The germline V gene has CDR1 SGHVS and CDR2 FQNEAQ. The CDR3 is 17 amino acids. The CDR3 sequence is CASSLRGVSYSNQPQHF. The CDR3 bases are TGTGCCAGCAGCCTACGCGGGGTCTCCTATAGCAATCAGCCCCAGCATTTT.

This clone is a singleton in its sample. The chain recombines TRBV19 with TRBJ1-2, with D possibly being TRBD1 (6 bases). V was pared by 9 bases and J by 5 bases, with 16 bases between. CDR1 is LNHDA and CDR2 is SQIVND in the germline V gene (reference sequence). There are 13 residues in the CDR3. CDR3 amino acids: CASWDTPGYGYTF. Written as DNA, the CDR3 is TGTGCCAGCTGGGACACCCCAGGGTATGGCTACACCTTC.

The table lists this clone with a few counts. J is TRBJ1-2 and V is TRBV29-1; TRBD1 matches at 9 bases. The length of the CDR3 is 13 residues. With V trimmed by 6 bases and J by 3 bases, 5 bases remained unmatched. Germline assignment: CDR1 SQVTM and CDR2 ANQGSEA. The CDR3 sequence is CSVDTGGDYGYTF. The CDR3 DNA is TGCAGCGTGGACACAGGGGGCGACTATGGCTACACCTTC. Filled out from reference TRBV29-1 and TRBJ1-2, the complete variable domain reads SAVISQKPSRDICQRGTSLTIQCQVDSQVTMMFWYRQQPGQSLTLIATANQGSEATYESGFVIDKFPISRPNLTFSTLTVSNMSPEDSSIYLCSVDTGGDYGYTFGSGTRLTVV.

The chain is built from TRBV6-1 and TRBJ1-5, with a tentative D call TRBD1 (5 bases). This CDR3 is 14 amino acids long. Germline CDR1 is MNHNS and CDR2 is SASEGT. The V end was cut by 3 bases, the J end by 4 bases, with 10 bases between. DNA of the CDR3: TGTGCCAGCAGTGAGCAACAGGAAAATCAGCCCCAGCATTTT. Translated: CASSEQQENQPQHF.

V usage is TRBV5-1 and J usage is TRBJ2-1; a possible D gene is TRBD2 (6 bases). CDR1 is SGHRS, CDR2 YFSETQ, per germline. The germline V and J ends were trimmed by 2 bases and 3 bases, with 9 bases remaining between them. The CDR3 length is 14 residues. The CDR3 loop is CASSLGRGYNEQFF. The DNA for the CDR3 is TGCGCCAGCAGCTTAGGGCGGGGCTACAATGAGCAGTTCTTC.

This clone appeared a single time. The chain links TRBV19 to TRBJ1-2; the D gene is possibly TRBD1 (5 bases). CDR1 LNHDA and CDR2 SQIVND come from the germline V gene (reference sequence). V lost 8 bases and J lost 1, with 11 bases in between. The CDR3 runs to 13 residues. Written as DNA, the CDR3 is TGTGCCAGTTGTGACAGAGGTAACTATGGCTACACCTTC. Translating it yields CASCDRGNYGYTF. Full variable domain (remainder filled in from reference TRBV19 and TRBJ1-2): DGGITQSPKYLFRKEGQNVTLSCEQNLNHDAMYWYRQDPGQGLRLIYYSQIVNDFQKGDIAEGYSVSREKKESFPLTVTSAQKNPTAFYLCASCDRGNYGYTFGSGTRLTVV.

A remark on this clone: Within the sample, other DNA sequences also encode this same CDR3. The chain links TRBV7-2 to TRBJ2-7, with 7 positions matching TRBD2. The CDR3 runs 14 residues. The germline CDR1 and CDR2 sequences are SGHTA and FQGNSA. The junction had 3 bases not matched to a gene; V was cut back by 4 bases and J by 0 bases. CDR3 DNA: TGTGCCAGCAGCTCCGGGGGGAGCTCCTACGAGCAGTACTTC. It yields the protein CASSSGGSSYEQYF.

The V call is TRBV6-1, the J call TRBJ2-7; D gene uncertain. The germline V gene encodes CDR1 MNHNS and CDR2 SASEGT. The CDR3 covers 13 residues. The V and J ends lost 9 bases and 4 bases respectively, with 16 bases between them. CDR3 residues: CASGVRFVYEQYF. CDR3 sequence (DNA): TGTGCCAGTGGAGTACGGTTCGTATACGAGCAGTACTTC.

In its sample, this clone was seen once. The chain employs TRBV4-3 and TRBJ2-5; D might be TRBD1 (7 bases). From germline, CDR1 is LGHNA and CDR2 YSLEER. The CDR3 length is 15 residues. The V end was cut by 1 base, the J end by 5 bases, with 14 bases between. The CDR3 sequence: CASSQVDRAGETQYF. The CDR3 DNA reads TGCGCCAGCAGCCAAGTCGACAGGGCGGGGGAGACCCAGTACTTC.

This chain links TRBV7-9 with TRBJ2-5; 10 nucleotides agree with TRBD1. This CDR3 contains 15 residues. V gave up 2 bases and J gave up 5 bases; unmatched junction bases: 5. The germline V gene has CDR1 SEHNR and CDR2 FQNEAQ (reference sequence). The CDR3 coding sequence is TGTGCCAGCAGCTTAAAGACAGGGGGCCGGGAGACCCAGTACTTC. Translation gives CASSLKTGGRETQYF.

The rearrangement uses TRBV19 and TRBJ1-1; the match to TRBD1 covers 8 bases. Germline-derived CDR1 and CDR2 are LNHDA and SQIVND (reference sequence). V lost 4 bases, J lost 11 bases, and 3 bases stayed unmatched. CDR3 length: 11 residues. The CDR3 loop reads CASSSRGLAFF. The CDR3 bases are TGTGCCAGTAGTAGCAGGGGGCTGGCTTTCTTT.

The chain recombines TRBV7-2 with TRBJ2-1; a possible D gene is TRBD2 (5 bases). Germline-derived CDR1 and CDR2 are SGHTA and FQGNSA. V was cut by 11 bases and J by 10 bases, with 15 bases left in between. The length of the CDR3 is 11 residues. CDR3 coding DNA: TGTGCCCTAATTGCGGGCCGGGAGCAGTTCTTC. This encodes CALIAGREQFF.

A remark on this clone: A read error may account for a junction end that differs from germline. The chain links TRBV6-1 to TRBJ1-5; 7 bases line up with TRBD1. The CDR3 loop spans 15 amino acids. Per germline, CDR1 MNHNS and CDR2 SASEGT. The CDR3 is CASTWPRQGNQPQHF. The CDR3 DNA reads TGTGCCAGCACTTGGCCAAGACAGGGCAACCAGCCCCAGCATTTT.

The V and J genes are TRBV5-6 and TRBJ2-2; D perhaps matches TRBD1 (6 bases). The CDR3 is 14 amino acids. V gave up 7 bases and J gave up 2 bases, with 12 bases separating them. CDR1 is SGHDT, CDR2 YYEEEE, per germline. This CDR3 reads CASRTVRNTGELFF. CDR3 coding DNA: TGTGCCAGCCGGACAGTCCGAAACACCGGGGAGCTGTTTTTT.

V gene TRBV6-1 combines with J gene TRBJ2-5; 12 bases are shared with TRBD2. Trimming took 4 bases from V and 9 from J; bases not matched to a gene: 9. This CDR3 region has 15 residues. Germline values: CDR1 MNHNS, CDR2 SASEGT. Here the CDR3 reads CASSARTSGEGSQYF. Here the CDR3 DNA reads TGTGCCAGCAGTGCGCGGACTAGCGGGGAGGGGTCCCAGTACTTC.

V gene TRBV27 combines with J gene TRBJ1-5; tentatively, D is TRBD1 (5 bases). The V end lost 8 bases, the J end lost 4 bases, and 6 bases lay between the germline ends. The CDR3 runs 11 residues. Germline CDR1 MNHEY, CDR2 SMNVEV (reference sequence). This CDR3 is CASGGNQPQHF. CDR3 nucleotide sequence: TGTGCCAGCGGGGGGAATCAGCCCCAGCATTTT.

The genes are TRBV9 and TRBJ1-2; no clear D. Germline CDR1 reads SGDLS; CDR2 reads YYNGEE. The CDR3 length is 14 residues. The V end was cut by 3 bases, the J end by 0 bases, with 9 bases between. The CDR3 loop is CASSEEFPNYGYTF. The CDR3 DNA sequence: TGTGCCAGCAGCGAAGAGTTTCCTAACTATGGCTACACCTTC. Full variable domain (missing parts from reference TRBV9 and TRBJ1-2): DSGVTQTPKHLITATGQRVTLRCSPRSGDLSVYWYQQSLDQGLQFLIQYYNGEERAKGNILERFSAQQFPDLHSELNLSSLELGDSALYFCASSEEFPNYGYTFGSGTRLTVV.

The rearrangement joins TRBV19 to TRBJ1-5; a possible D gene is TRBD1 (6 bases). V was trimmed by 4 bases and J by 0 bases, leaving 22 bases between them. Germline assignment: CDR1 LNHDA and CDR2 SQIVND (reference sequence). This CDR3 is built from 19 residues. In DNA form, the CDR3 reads TGTGCCAGTAGTAGTCCAAAGCCAAACAGGGCTTATAGCAATCAGCCCCAGCATTTT. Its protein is CASSSPKPNRAYSNQPQHF. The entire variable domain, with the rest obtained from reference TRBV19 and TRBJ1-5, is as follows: DGGITQSPKYLFRKEGQNVTLSCEQNLNHDAMYWYRQDPGQGLRLIYYSQIVNDFQKGDIAEGYSVSREKKESFPLTVTSAQKNPTAFYLCASSSPKPNRAYSNQPQHFGDGTRLSIL.

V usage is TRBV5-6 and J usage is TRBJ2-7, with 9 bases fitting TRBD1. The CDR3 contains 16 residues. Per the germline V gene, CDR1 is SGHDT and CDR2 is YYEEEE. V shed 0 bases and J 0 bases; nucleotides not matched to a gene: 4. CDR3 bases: TGTGCCAGCAGCTTGGGGGGGACAGGGTCCTCCTACGAGCAGTACTTC. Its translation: CASSLGGTGSSYEQYF.

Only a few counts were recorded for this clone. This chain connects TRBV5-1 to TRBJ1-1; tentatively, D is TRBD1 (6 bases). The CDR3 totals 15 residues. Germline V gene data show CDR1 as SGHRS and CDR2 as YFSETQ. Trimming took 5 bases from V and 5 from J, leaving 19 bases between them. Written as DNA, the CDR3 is TGCGCCAGCAGACTTGCTCAGGGGAGTAGAACTGAAGCTTTCTTT. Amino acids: CASRLAQGSRTEAFF.

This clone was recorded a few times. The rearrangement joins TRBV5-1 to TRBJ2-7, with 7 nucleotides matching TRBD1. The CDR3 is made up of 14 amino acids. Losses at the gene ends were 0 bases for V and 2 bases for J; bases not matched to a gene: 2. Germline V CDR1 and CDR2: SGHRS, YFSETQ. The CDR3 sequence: CASSLDTGAYEQYF. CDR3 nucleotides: TGCGCCAGCAGCTTGGATACAGGGGCCTACGAGCAGTACTTC.